This TCR beta chain was observed in a study of CD8+ T cells in alopecia areata. Overall study findings and caveats: TCRs were shared less clearly across patients than in mice, possibly for HLA-related reasons.

Remarks on this clone: Its antigen remains unidentified.

It was cDNA, reverse transcribed from extracted RNA, that served as the sequencing template. Repertoires were generated with immunoSEQ multiplex PCR, while TCRdb's copy carries only in-frame clones and drops some. Among fewer than 40,000 clones, less than 55% were seen once, and the ten largest hold around 1.7%. For about 5 of the biomarker-study patients, the CD4+ cells were further sorted so as to obtain CD25+CD127- cells. In alopecia areata patients, both lesional scalp punch biopsies and peripheral blood were collected. This sequence was found in a human donor with alopecia areata. Sequenced sample: CD4+ Tregs sorted from blood.

CDR3 bases: TGTGCCAGCAGCCCGCTTCCCTACTACGAGCAGTACTTC. This encodes CASSPLPYYEQYF. The genes are TRBV11-2 and TRBJ2-7; no firm D call. The CDR3 length is 13 residues. Germline CDR1 and CDR2: SGHAT and FQNNGV. V gave up 5 bases and J gave up 3 bases, with 11 bases separating them.